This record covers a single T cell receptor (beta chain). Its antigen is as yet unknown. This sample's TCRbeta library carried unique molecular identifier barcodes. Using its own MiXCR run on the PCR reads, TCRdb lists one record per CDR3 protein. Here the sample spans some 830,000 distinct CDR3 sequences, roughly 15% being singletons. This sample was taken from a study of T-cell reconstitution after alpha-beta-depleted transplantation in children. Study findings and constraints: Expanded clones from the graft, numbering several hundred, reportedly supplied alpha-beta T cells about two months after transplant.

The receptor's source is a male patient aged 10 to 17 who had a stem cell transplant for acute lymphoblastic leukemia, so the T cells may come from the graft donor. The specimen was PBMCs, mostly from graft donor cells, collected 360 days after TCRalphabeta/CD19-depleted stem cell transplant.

In DNA form, the CDR3 reads TGCAGTGGGCTAGCGGGACCTTTGGGATACAATGAGCAGTTCTTC. Translation: CSGLAGPLGYNEQFF. V usage is TRBV20-1 and J usage is TRBJ2-1, with 9 bases identical to TRBD2. V trimming: 7 bases; J trimming: 4 bases; junction bases outside the gene matches: 11. Germline lookup yields CDR1 DFQATT and CDR2 SNEGSKA (reference sequence). CDR3 length: 15 residues.